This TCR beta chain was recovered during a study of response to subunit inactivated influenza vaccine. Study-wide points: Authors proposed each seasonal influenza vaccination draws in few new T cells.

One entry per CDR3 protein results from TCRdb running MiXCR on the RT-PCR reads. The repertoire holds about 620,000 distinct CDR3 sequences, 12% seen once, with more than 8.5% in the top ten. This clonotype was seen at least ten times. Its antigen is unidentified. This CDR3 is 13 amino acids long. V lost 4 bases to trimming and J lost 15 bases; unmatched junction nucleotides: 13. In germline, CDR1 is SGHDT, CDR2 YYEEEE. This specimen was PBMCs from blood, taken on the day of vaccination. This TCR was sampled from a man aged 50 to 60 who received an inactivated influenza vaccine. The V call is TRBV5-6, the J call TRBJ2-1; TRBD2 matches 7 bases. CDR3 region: CASSRGDSPKPFF. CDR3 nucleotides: TGTGCCAGCAGCCGGGGGGACTCACCAAAGCCGTTCTTC. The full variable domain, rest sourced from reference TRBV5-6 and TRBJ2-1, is DAGVTQSPTHLIKTRGQQVTLRCSPKSGHDTVSWYQQALGQGPQFIFQYYEEEERQRGNFPDRFSGHQFPNYSSELNVNALLLGDSALYLCASSRGDSPKPFFGPGTRLTVL.